The 26 T cell receptor beta chains reported below all come from one sample, sequenced in a study of memory CD4+ T cells and cytomegalovirus serostatus. The sort gate was single viable CD3+CD4+CD8-CD45RO+ cells for memory CD4+ T cells. The table came from immunoSEQ multiplex PCR; TCRdb's copy has only in-frame clones and leaves some out. The table includes around 63,000 clones, roughly 80% detected once. Sequencing was performed on memory CD4+ T cells from blood. The receptor set was obtained from an adult in good health and CMV-seronegative. Some clones in this sample may be carry-over from other donors' samples.

The J gene is TRBJ2-3, the V gene TRBV5-5, with D uncertain. CDR3 length: 15 residues. The ends were cut back, 0 bases at V and 3 bases at J, with 11 bases in the middle. The V gene's germline CDR1 is SGHKS and CDR2 YYEKEE (reference sequence). This CDR3 reads CASSLDSYRTDTQYF. CDR3 bases: TGTGCCAGCAGCTTGGACAGTTACCGAACAGATACGCAGTATTTT.

The chain's CDR3 is CASSAFGGGISGANVLTF. The DNA for the CDR3 is TGTGCCAGCAGTGCGTTCGGCGGGGGAATCTCTGGGGCCAACGTCCTGACTTTC. This chain links TRBV2 with TRBJ2-6, with 7 bases matching TRBD2. CDR1 SNHLY and CDR2 FYNNEI come from the germline V gene. J was trimmed by 0 bases and V by 4 bases; bases with no gene match: 9. The CDR3 is 18 residues long.

This clone was found once. The V gene is TRBV4-3, the J gene TRBJ1-2; D possibly corresponds to TRBD1 (6 bases). Germline CDR1 and CDR2: LGHNA and YSLEER. Trimming cost V 1 base and J 3 bases, with 21 bases left between them. This CDR3 comprises 18 residues. The CDR3 bases are TGCGCCAGCAGCCAAGTAGCGACAATCGGACAGTCGCACTATGGCTACACCTTC. Translated, it gives CASSQVATIGQSHYGYTF.

This chain uses TRBV11-1 with TRBJ2-3; TRBD2 might be the D (6 bases). The V end lost 4 bases, the J end lost 3 bases, and 20 bases lay between the germline ends. Germline lookup yields CDR1 SGHAT and CDR2 FQDESV (reference sequence). The CDR3 length is 17 residues. This CDR3 reads CASSSLGWQGGTDTQYF. In nucleotides, the CDR3 is TGTGCCAGCAGCTCCCTTGGTTGGCAGGGAGGAACAGATACGCAGTATTTT.

The CDR3, as DNA: TGCGCCAGCAGTATAGGACAGAGGGGAGATACGCAGTATTTT. This translates into CASSIGQRGDTQYF. This chain connects TRBV5-1 to TRBJ2-3; maybe TRBD1 (6 bases). The germline gives CDR1 SGHRS, CDR2 YFSETQ. V shed 5 bases and J shed 5 bases, with 15 bases lying between them. CDR3 length equals 14 residues.

V and J are TRBV5-4 and TRBJ2-5; 9 nucleotides match TRBD1. Trimming at V came to 4 bases and at J to 5 bases, leaving 15 bases not matched to a gene. The CDR3 sequence is 17 residues long. Germline V lookup: CDR1 SGHNT, CDR2 YYREEE (reference sequence). CDR3 sequence (DNA): TGTGCCAGCAGCCCTCGCCCCTCTTACAGGGGGCGGGAGACCCAGTACTTC. It encodes CASSPRPSYRGRETQYF.

The chain is built from TRBV7-8 and TRBJ1-2; TRBD1 might be the D (6 bases). This CDR3 spans 12 amino acids. Germline V gene lookup returns CDR1 SGHVS and CDR2 FQNEAQ. V was pared by 6 bases and J by 10 bases, with 15 bases between. CDR3 nucleotides: TGTGCCAGCAGTTCCGAAGGGGGGATCTACACCTTC. Amino acids: CASSSEGGIYTF.

A remark on this clone: Other DNA sequences from this sample encode an identical CDR3 as well. This sequence joins TRBV14 and TRBJ1-1; D ambiguous. The germline gives CDR1 SGHDN, CDR2 FVKESK. Trimming pared 4 bases from V and 1 base from J, leaving 7 bases between. The CDR3 contains 13 residues. CDR3 loop: CASSRAGNTEAFF. CDR3 bases: TGTGCCAGCAGCCGAGCGGGGAACACTGAAGCTTTCTTT.

CDR3 loop: CASTRRGGDRTGYTF. Written as DNA, the CDR3 is TGTGCCAGTACCCGTCGGGGAGGGGACCGGACAGGCTACACCTTC. The chain recombines TRBV19 with TRBJ1-2; maybe TRBD1 (5 bases). Germline lookup yields CDR1 LNHDA and CDR2 SQIVND (reference sequence). Trimming left V 7 bases short and J 8 bases short, with 23 bases between. This CDR3 has 15 amino acids.

The V call is TRBV9, the J call TRBJ2-1; 7 bases fit TRBD1. This CDR3 is built from 16 residues. Losses at the gene ends were 5 bases for V and 2 bases for J; bases not matched to a gene: 10. The germline gives CDR1 SGDLS, CDR2 YYNGEE. CDR3 in amino acids: CASRTKTGWPYNEQFF. In nucleotides, the CDR3 is TGTGCCAGCAGGACGAAGACAGGGTGGCCCTACAATGAGCAGTTCTTC.

The chain has TRBV6-5 and TRBJ1-4; D gene uncertain. The V and J ends lost 5 bases and 0 bases respectively, with 10 bases between them. The CDR3 length is 15 residues. Germline assignment: CDR1 MNHEY and CDR2 SVGAGI. The CDR3 nucleotides read TGTGCCAGCAGTCCATTCGGGGCAACTAATGAAAAACTGTTTTTT. Translated: CASSPFGATNEKLFF.

The chain links TRBV11-2 to TRBJ2-7, with D unclear. The V and J ends lost 5 bases and 6 bases respectively, with 11 bases between them. Per the germline V gene, CDR1 is SGHAT and CDR2 is FQNNGV. The CDR3 runs 12 residues. The chain's CDR3 is CASSRTRSEQYF. In DNA, the CDR3 is TGTGCCAGCAGCCGTACCAGGAGCGAGCAGTACTTC.

A few counts support this clone. The chain recombines TRBV30 with TRBJ2-1; D is unresolved. The ends were cut back, 0 bases at V and 6 bases at J, with 18 bases in the middle. Germline CDR1 reads GTSNPN; CDR2 reads SVGIG (reference sequence). The CDR3 has 16 residues. DNA for the CDR3: TGTGCCTGGAGTGTCCCGGGCCTGAATAGTTTCAATGAGCAGTTCTTC. The encoded protein is CAWSVPGLNSFNEQFF. The complete variable domain, with remaining parts taken from reference TRBV30 and TRBJ2-1, reads SQTIHQWPATLVQPVGSPLSLECTVEGTSNPNLYWYRQAAGRGLQLLFYSVGIGQISSEVPQNLSASRPQDRQFILSSKKLLLSDSGFYLCAWSVPGLNSFNEQFFGPGTRLTVL.

The V call is TRBV6-5, the J call TRBJ1-1, with no clear D. CDR3 length: 15 amino acids. V dropped 1 base and J dropped 5 bases, with 14 bases sitting between them. Germline CDR1 MNHEY, CDR2 SVGAGI. CDR3 DNA: TGTGCCAGCAGTTACTTTAGGGCGGGAGGGACTGAAGCTTTCTTT. Translated: CASSYFRAGGTEAFF.

V is TRBV7-9 and J is TRBJ2-1; D remains unclear. V was pared by 7 bases and J by 2 bases, with 9 bases between. Germline loops: CDR1 SEHNR, CDR2 FQNEAQ (reference sequence). CDR3 length: 13 residues. As DNA, the CDR3 is TGTGCCAGCACCTTTACCACCTACAATGAGCAGTTCTTC. This sequence encodes CASTFTTYNEQFF.

This rearrangement joins TRBV15 to TRBJ1-5; D is unresolved. The V gene's germline CDR1 is LNHNV and CDR2 YYDKDF (reference sequence). V lost 0 bases, J lost 4 bases, and 7 bases lay in between. The CDR3 covers 14 residues. The CDR3 sequence: CATSRDHSNQPQHF. The CDR3 DNA reads as TGTGCCACCAGCAGAGATCATTCTAATCAGCCCCAGCATTTT. Based on the CDR3 plus reference TRBV15 and TRBJ1-5, the full variable domain is DAMVIQNPRYQVTQFGKPVTLSCSQTLNHNVMYWYQQKSSQAPKLLFHYYDKDFNNEADTPDNFQSRRPNTSFCFLDIRSPGLGDTAMYLCATSRDHSNQPQHFGDGTRLSIL.

The chain joins TRBV27 to TRBJ2-3; the D is unclear. V was trimmed by 0 bases and J by 2 bases, leaving 9 bases between them. This CDR3 is built from 15 residues. CDR1 MNHEY and CDR2 SMNVEV come from the germline V gene (reference sequence). The CDR3: CASSLSTGFTDTQYF. CDR3 DNA: TGTGCCAGCAGTTTATCGACGGGCTTCACAGATACGCAGTATTTT.

The rearrangement joins TRBV7-2 to TRBJ2-3; TRBD2 matches 15 bases. V shed 5 bases and J 1 base; nucleotides not matched to a gene: 7. Germline V CDR1 and CDR2: SGHTA, FQGNSA. The CDR3 is 18 residues long. Here the CDR3 DNA reads TGTGCCAGCAGCCCCCCGGGACTAGCGGGGGGACGCACAGATACGCAGTATTTT. Protein product: CASSPPGLAGGRTDTQYF.

The table lists this clone with a few counts. The gene calls are TRBV27 and TRBJ2-5; TRBD2 matches at 8 bases. Losses at the gene ends were 5 bases for V and 4 bases for J; bases not matched to a gene: 9. The CDR3 is made up of 15 amino acids. The germline gives CDR1 MNHEY, CDR2 SMNVEV (reference sequence). The CDR3 nucleotides are TGTGCCAGCAGTCCAAACAACCTAGCGGGAGAGACCCAGTACTTC. This encodes CASSPNNLAGETQYF.

The chain carries TRBV4-1 and TRBJ1-5, with D possibly TRBD1 on 5 matching bases. Germline V gene data show CDR1 as MGHRA and CDR2 as YSYEKL. This CDR3 is 14 amino acids long. Trimming left V 2 bases short and J 2 bases short, with 7 bases between. The CDR3 bases are TGCGCCAGCAGCCAAAGGGACGGCAATCAGCCCCAGCATTTT. This encodes CASSQRDGNQPQHF.

The chain links TRBV7-3 to TRBJ2-7; D may be TRBD2 (6 bases). V lost 2 bases and J lost 5, with 13 bases in between. The CDR3 has 14 residues. Germline CDR1 and CDR2: SGHTA and FQGTGA. CDR3 sequence (DNA): TGTGCCAGCAGCTTAGGGCTAGCGAACGACGAGCAGTACTTC. This sequence encodes CASSLGLANDEQYF.

This clone was found once. V usage is TRBV7-2 and J usage is TRBJ1-2; 8 nucleotides line up with TRBD1. Germline V gene sequence: CDR1 SGHTA, CDR2 FQGNSA. V shed 5 bases, J shed 4 bases, and the junction held 9 bases outside the gene matches. CDR3 length: 15 residues. CDR3 residues: CASSINRGGSYGYTF. The CDR3 coding sequence is TGTGCCAGCAGCATAAACAGGGGGGGCTCCTATGGCTACACCTTC. The full variable domain, completed using reference TRBV7-2 and TRBJ1-2, is GAGVSQSPSNKVTEKGKDVELRCDPISGHTALYWYRQSLGQGLEFLIYFQGNSAPDKSGLPSDRFSAERTGGSVSTLTIQRTQQEDSAVYLCASSINRGGSYGYTFGSGTRLTVV.

The chain has TRBV27 and TRBJ2-1; 7 bases are a match to TRBD1. Germline CDR1 MNHEY, CDR2 SMNVEV (reference sequence). There are 16 residues in the CDR3. With V trimmed by 7 bases and J by 0 bases, 9 bases remained unmatched. The CDR3 DNA reads TGTGCCAGCACCTGGGACAGAGAGAGCTCCTACAATGAGCAGTTCTTC. Protein sequence: CASTWDRESSYNEQFF.

This chain joins TRBV28 and TRBJ1-2, with 7 bases lining up with TRBD1. With V trimmed by 3 bases and J by 3 bases, 10 bases remained unmatched. The CDR3 is 16 residues long. The V gene's germline CDR1 is MDHEN and CDR2 SYDVKM. CDR3 nucleotides: TGTGCCAGCAGTTTGCCATTTGGACAGGCGTACTATGGCTACACCTTC. Its translation is CASSLPFGQAYYGYTF.

The chain uses TRBV28 and TRBJ2-2, with 8 bases aligning to TRBD2. The junction had 11 bases not matched to a gene; V was cut back by 3 bases and J by 5 bases. This CDR3 contains 17 residues. Germline CDR1 and CDR2: MDHEN and SYDVKM. CDR3 bases: TGTGCCAGCAGTTTTTTGGCGGGAGGAGTAGAAACCGGGGAGCTGTTTTTT. It codes for CASSFLAGGVETGELFF.

The V call is TRBV7-2, the J call TRBJ2-2; TRBD1 might be the D (6 bases). Trimming took 5 bases from V and 2 from J, leaving 12 bases between them. Per germline, CDR1 SGHTA and CDR2 FQGNSA. The CDR3 runs to 15 residues. The CDR3 loop is CASSPGQLNTGELFF. CDR3 coding DNA: TGTGCCAGCAGCCCCGGACAGTTAAACACCGGGGAGCTGTTTTTT.